Listed below are T cell receptor beta chains from one sample, sequenced in a study of response to subunit inactivated influenza vaccine. TCRdb re-called the RT-PCR reads with MiXCR, one entry per CDR3 protein. The table includes under 500,000 distinct CDR3 sequences, over 9.5% detected once. The sample here was PBMCs from blood, taken 45 days after vaccination. The origin of the receptors is a middle-aged man who received an inactivated influenza vaccine. Both conserved end residues are part of each CDR3. The D gene is left open where the match is weak.

TRBD1,TRBV12-3/TRBV12-4,CASSDRQGPNTEAFF
.,TRBV30,CAWSMPGSSYEQYF
.,TRBV29-1,CSVVQNNEQFF
TRBD1,TRBV7-9,CASSFGQGRQETQYF
TRBD2,TRBV7-8,CASSPTGTSGYEQYF
.,TRBV4-2,CASSQEDSYNSPLHF
TRBD1,TRBV29-1,CSVSPGTGVEQFF
TRBD1,TRBV29-1,CSVTGQRYEQYF
.,TRBV12-3/TRBV12-4,CASSLFGGYNSPLHF
TRBD1,TRBV7-9,CASSLDSRGMSYNEQFF
.,TRBV6-5,CASSYLPSFSGNTIYF
TRBD1,TRBV15,CATSRGQGPSEQYF
.,TRBV7-2,CASSFTSTGEQYF
.,TRBV21-1,CASSSWRKRGYEQYF
TRBD2,TRBV11-1,CASSSTVIRLAGGLRETQYF
.,TRBV5-1,CASSLQISGANVLTF
.,TRBV20-1,CSARESSENEQFF
.,TRBV20-1,CSASRDPPRTQPQHF
.,TRBV15,CATSRTAYREIQYF
.,TRBV11-2,CASSPSRLGQGDYGTQYF
TRBD2,TRBV7-9,CASLLAGTDTQYF
.,TRBV29-1,CSVRWGEAFF
TRBD1,TRBV20-1,CSARDIQGVDGYTF
TRBD1,TRBV7-8,CASSLGTGMNTEAFF
TRBD2,TRBV27,CASRREGGRWLADTQYF
TRBD1,TRBV4-1,CASSPWTGGTNSPLHF
TRBD1,TRBV6-2/TRBV6-3,CASSYLLDRVVTTGELFF
.,TRBV18,CASSPQNTDTQYF
TRBD1,TRBV25-1,CAVGQASSYEQYF
.,TRBV3-1,CASSRLRETQYF
.,TRBV5-1,CASSPTGNEQFF
.,TRBV18,CASSQGQGPTQPQHF
.,TRBV6-2/TRBV6-3,CASSYPLGLVSYNEQFF
TRBD2,TRBV2,CASRGLAGGSTQYF
.,TRBV5-1,CASTRDGGYEQYF
.,TRBV29-1,CSVWGQGALFF
TRBD2,TRBV10-3,CAISALAGALYNEQFF
TRBD1,TRBV5-1,CASSLRTGGPRETQYF
.,TRBV10-3,CAISEAREGVETQYF
TRBD1,TRBV20-1,CSARDLGRGLGSSYEQYF
.,TRBV4-3,CASSQERGTSYEQYF
TRBD1,TRBV20-1,CSARAGTGGFPYF
.,TRBV6-2/TRBV6-3,CASSSLQQGYNSPLHF
TRBD1,TRBV30,CAWRKGQGMSTDTQYF
.,TRBV7-2,CASSFPLWYTNTGELFF
.,TRBV28,CASSFVPSTDTQYF
.,TRBV12-3/TRBV12-4,CASSISMGPHRELFF
.,TRBV7-2,CASSLVAGETNQPQHF
TRBD1,TRBV7-2,CASSPGTGQNSPLHF
.,TRBV12-3/TRBV12-4,CASSPDLHTGELFF
.,TRBV24-1,CATQGPGGGTYNEQFF
TRBD1,TRBV7-7,CASSLDHLQGVETQYF
.,TRBV27,CASSLSVGLHEKLFF